This T cell receptor beta chain was captured by sequencing in a study of blood T cell repertoires in COVID-19. Data came from immunoSEQ multiplex PCR; TCRdb stores just in-frame clones and leaves some out. The sample lists some 76,000 clones; about nine tenths were seen once. The sample was peripheral blood. This TCR derives from a man older than 75 in a cohort sampled during active COVID-19.

CDR3 sequence: CASSQVRGSEQYF. Written as DNA, the CDR3 is TGTGCCAGCAGCCAAGTGCGCGGTAGCGAGCAGTACTTC. The V gene is TRBV3-1 (or the pseudogene TRBV3-2), the J gene TRBJ2-7; D remains unclear. This CDR3 spans 13 amino acids. Trimming pared 1 base from V and 6 bases from J, leaving 10 bases between. CDR1 and CDR2 from the germline V gene are LGHDT and YNNKEL (reference sequence).